What follows describes a single T cell receptor (beta chain). Unmatched junction bases numbered 8, after V lost 0 bases and J lost 4 bases. Looked up from germline, CDR1 is SNHLY and CDR2 is FYNNEI. The CDR3 runs to 18 residues. The entry originates in a study of blood T cell repertoires in COVID-19. Across the whole study: PBMCs, B-cell-depleted T cells, or T cells provided the cDNA or gDNA that made up the material.

Participants were aged about 18 to 90 years, lived in about 26 US areas, and enrolled virtually. Recovered status in Cohort 3 required two negative PCRs, clearance, or symptom resolution. Original processing methods: Reference gene primer amplification yielded estimated nucleated cell counts. Clones were sequenced by immunoSEQ multiplex PCR, and TCRdb holds only the in-frame ones, with some missing. The V and J calls and clone size come from that table; D and trimming were worked out from the DNA. The table has about 250,000 clones, approximately 86% seen once. The chain combines TRBV2 with TRBJ2-5; 13 bases line up with TRBD2. The sample was PBMCs or T cells enriched from blood (not recorded which). The TCR sequence derives from a woman aged 45-65 years who had recovered from COVID-19. As DNA, the CDR3 is TGTGCCAGCAGTGAAGCGGGGACTAGCGGGAAGTGGGCAGAGACCCAGTACTTC. Amino acid sequence: CASSEAGTSGKWAETQYF.